The source of this T cell receptor beta chain is a study of cytomegalovirus exposure and HLA in healthy donors (dated by TCRdb to about 2017). About the investigation overall: According to an earlier analysis of 587 of the donors, about 179 million T cells yielded over 100 million unique TCR beta sequences and around 300 Gb of sequence data. The number of typed donors differed by locus: about 620-640 for A, B, C, DRB1 and DQB1; 500 to 550 for DQA1; 606 for DPA1; and roughly 490 for DPB1. Every repertoire in the discovery cohort had been generated on one and the same sequencing platform. To predict cytomegalovirus infection status, the study brought together high-throughput TCR immunosequencing, statistical association of individual TCRs with disease status, and machine learning. To study patterns of TCR occurrence, a later analysis re-analyzed previously published TCR beta repertoires from 600 to 750 donors and added high-resolution HLA genotyping. Donor age, sex, ethnicity and CMV serostatus were compiled together with the repertoire data. The study aimed to test whether signatures of past pathogen exposure could be identified by cataloging public T cell receptors. An earlier analysis of 587 of the donors used high-throughput TCR beta sequencing to judge whether each TCR beta V gene segment behaved as functional or pseudogenic. Of the 398 genotyped donors, 65% to 90% were placed in the genetic ancestry cluster associated with self-reported Caucasian donors. On average, 235,054 unique TCR beta nucleotide sequences were sequenced per donor among 398 genotyped donors of the cohort, with around 19% of those sequences being non-productive. Both class I and class II loci were covered by HLA typing, at four-digit resolution. Rather than drawing on any new phenotypic data, the later analysis identified candidate immune exposures from TCR beta sequences and the way those sequences occurred across donors. About 300 gigabases of sequencing data and tens of millions of unique TCR sequences were included in an early release covering 550 to 650 HLA-typed donors. Besides the first cohort of 550 to 750 subjects, a separate validation cohort made up of 120 different subjects was used. Genome-wide SNP genotypes for about three fifths of the roughly 700 donors were used in a later genetic analysis, which treated that subset as a discovery cohort. Using immunosequencing, the study profiled T cell repertoires from fewer than 850 subjects and related those repertoires to cytomegalovirus serostatus. Roughly 5 DR-DQ haplotypes were handled as single units for association and clustering, since linkage in the cohort was strong.

The research as a whole found: When HLA alleles, especially DR and DQ, strongly co-occurred, attributing TCR associations to individual alleles was difficult. A further reported finding was that TCR beta sequences accurately predicted the HLA-A and HLA-B alleles for most subjects in the first cohort. While some public TCRs were present in many individuals, most TCR sequences turned up only very rarely across donors. Linkage disequilibrium might explain the correlated functional status among segregating V segments, but an unknown experimental factor could not be ruled out. In a later analysis, HLA-associated TCR beta chains were found to be more clonally expanded and to have lower generation probabilities than equally common non-associated chains. An earlier analysis of roughly 570 of the donors showed that most TCR beta V segments appeared in productive rearrangements either about 87% or about 30% of the time, which broadly matched IMGT annotations. In a later analysis, 15,000 to 20,000 TCR beta sequences were associated with specific HLA alleles at a false discovery rate of 0.05. Compared with the roughly 700-donor mean, donors in an Asian-associated ancestry cluster had fewer N-insertions in productive TCRs, according to a later genetic analysis. V-gene and J-gene trimming of TCR beta chains was associated with a missense DCLRE1C variant in a later genetic analysis, and the association was replicated in an independent cohort. According to a later analysis, parvovirus B19, influenza, CMV and Epstein-Barr virus appeared linked to several top co-occurrence clusters. According to the authors, the approach could potentially be generalized to other disease states and immunological phenotypes. The cohort was sequenced for TCR beta chains only, and without alpha or paired-chain data the features that could be detected were limited. Three of the identified cytomegalovirus-associated TCR beta chains were confirmed in vitro to be specific for cytomegalovirus antigens. Because counts were too low, 15 or so rarely observed V segments, including chromosome 9 orphons, were excluded from the earlier analysis of 500 to 700 of the donors. Cytomegalovirus status was reported to be diagnosed by the classifier with high specificity and sensitivity in both the original and validation cohorts. Immune exposure information for the cohort was limited to CMV serostatus. A total of fewer than 200 TCR beta chains were listed by the study as associated with cytomegalovirus. In a later analysis, most CMV-associated TCR beta chains were found to appear HLA-restricted, with HLA associations seemingly driven largely by CMV exposure. According to a later analysis, TCR association rates differed among HLA loci, with DRB1 alleles showing the most associated TCRs and HLA-C alleles showing the fewest. A group of highly shared sequence variants was considered likely to be a technical artifact of the sequencing pipeline. Some IMGT-functional V segments, including TRBV6-2 and TRBV6-3, could not be distinguished by the 87-base-pair reads and were therefore excluded. Presence/absence analyses assumed roughly uniform sequencing depth across donors, an assumption that may not hold. Because HLA typing was missing for some donors at each locus, association tests included only the typed subset.

With respect to this clone: No cognate antigen has been identified for it. The sample holds no much larger clone one base away, and base qualities are not on file.

The cohort consisted of 650 to 700 healthy bone marrow donors. At the time of sampling, all cohort members were nominally healthy, though unrecorded immune exposures were likely present. The donor tested CMV seronegative, placing the donor among the 352 seronegative members of the cohort. Each donor provided a peripheral blood sample, and peripheral blood mononuclear cells were used for TCR beta sequencing. The Qiagen DNeasy Blood Extraction Kit was used to extract genomic DNA from the blood cell samples. Library generation was performed with the immunoSEQ multiplex PCR assay. For the multiplex PCR, a mixture combining 60 forward primers for TCR Vbeta segments and 13 reverse primers for TCR Jbeta segments was used. Amplification of the CDR3 region of rearranged TCR beta genes was performed with a multiplex PCR assay on genomic DNA. Amplified TCR beta libraries were sequenced as 87-base-pair reads on the Illumina HiSeq System. The authors' analysis ran thus. In a later analysis, some 80 million unique TCR beta chains were counted across the roughly 670 repertoires, and approximately 9.9 million of these chains were shared by at least two donors. Raw reads were error-corrected and collapsed into unique sequences by a nearest-neighbor algorithm in which closely related sequences were merged to remove PCR and sequencing errors. Alignment of CDR3 sequences to IMGT reference sequences was used to assign V, D and J gene segments. For a sequence to be retained, at least a six-nucleotide match to both a V gene segment and a J gene segment was required. A rearrangement counted as productive if the CDR3 had no stop codons and remained in frame with V and J, and every other rearrangement counted as non-productive. Following IMGT convention, CDR3 was defined as the stretch from the second conserved V-encoded cysteine up to the conserved J-encoded phenylalanine. The earlier analysis of around 640 of the donors excluded sequences that lacked an unambiguous match to a single V gene segment. In an earlier analysis of 587 of the donors, a V segment was called functional when productive rearrangements were above 56.7%, and segregating when the standard deviation between donors exceeded 5%. A statistical classification framework was built to diagnose cytomegalovirus status from the catalog of TCR beta chain sequences. In a later analysis, TCR nucleotide sequences were compared against IMGT/GENE-DB human TR gene sequences so that V and J genes could be assigned. Using the TCRdist pipeline, a later analysis assigned CDR3 sequences along with most-parsimonious VDJ recombination scenarios. In a later analysis, every TCR beta chain was defined by the combination of its CDR3 amino acid sequence and its V-gene family, and reads without a unique V-gene family were dropped. A later analysis removed 550 to 650 highly shared, low-generation-probability nucleotide sequences to deal with suspected cross-contamination and a sequencing artifact. In a later analysis, a clonal expansion index was calculated for each public chain from normalized within-repertoire ranks of inferred template counts. In a later analysis, generation probabilities were computed with a VDJ recombination model fitted to out-of-frame rearrangements, and the resulting probabilities were checked against IGoR. Hypergeometric tests were used in a later analysis to score TCR-TCR, TCR-HLA and TCR-CMV co-occurrence, with a repertoire-size bias correction applied to the TCR pairs. A later analysis estimated false discovery rates by permuting HLA or CMV assignments 20 times. In a later analysis, co-occurring TCRs were grouped with DBSCAN, and TCRdist sequence similarity was added when clustering was performed within HLA-allele-positive subsets. Repertoires with fewer than 30,000 or more than 120,000 public chains were left out of co-occurrence clustering, as were several repertoires with anomalous nucleotide sharing. The table was pulled from immuneACCESS by TCRdb, which kept in-frame rearrangements only. Such tables lose some clones; where checked, under half of the loss comes from unresolved V genes, and the rest has no known cause. V and J calls and clone size are as listed in that table; D and trimming were resolved from the DNA. The sample records some 190,000 clones, 87% of which are singletons. Jointly, the top ten make up about 1.2% of the sample.

Reading the germline V gene gives CDR1 SGHVS and CDR2 FQNEAQ. Cut back by 2 bases and 1 base, the V and J ends lie 5 bases apart. The CDR3, cysteine through phenylalanine, is 13 amino acids long. Here the CDR3 DNA is all that survives: 39 bases in frame from base 1. The V gene is TRBV7-8 and the J gene is TRBJ1-1; no D segment can be confidently identified. The sequencing sample was made of PBMCs. This sequence originates from a young man in good health and CMV-seronegative. The sequenced DNA is TGTGCCAGCAGCTTACAGGCGAACACTGAAGCTTTCTTT. Translation gives CASSLQANTEAFF.